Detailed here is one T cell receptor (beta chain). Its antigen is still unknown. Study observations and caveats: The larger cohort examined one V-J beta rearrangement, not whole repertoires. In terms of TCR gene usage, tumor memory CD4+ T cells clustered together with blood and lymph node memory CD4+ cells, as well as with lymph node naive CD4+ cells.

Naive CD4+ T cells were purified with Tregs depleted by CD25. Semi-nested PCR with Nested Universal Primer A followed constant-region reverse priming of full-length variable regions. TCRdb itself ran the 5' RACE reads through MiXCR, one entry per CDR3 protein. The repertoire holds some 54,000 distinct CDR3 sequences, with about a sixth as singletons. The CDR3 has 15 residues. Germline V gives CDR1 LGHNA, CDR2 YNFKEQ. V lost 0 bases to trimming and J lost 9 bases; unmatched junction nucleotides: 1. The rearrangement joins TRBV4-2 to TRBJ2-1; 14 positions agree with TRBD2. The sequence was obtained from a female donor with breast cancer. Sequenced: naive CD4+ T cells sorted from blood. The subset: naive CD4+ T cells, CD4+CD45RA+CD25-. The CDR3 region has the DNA TGTGCCAGCAGCCAAGAGACTAGCGGGAGGGGTGAGCAGTTCTTC. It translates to CASSQETSGRGEQFF.